The following is a T cell receptor beta chain sequence with its context. What it binds is unknown. What was sequenced were expressed TCRB transcripts, since all of the isolated RNA had been reverse transcribed. TCRdb's table, derived via immunoSEQ multiplex PCR, lists solely in-frame clones and lacks some. The sample includes under 300,000 clones, approximately 13% of them seen just once. The data belong to a study of beta chain features in type 1 diabetes. Study-level results: Across all four CD4+ subsets, people with type 1 diabetes showed modestly shorter TCRB CDR3s.

CDR1 and CDR2 (germline): LNHDA, SQIVND (reference sequence). The CDR3 consists of 14 residues. V was trimmed by 2 bases and J by 0 bases, leaving 7 bases between them. The sequence was collected from a man aged 30 to 39 with type 1 diabetes. Sequencing input: naive CD4+ T cells from blood. The chain uses TRBV19 and TRBJ2-5; tentative D call: TRBD1 (6 bases). CDR3 nucleotides: TGTGCCAGTAGTATAACAGGGAACCAAGAGACCCAGTACTTC. Amino acid sequence: CASSITGNQETQYF.